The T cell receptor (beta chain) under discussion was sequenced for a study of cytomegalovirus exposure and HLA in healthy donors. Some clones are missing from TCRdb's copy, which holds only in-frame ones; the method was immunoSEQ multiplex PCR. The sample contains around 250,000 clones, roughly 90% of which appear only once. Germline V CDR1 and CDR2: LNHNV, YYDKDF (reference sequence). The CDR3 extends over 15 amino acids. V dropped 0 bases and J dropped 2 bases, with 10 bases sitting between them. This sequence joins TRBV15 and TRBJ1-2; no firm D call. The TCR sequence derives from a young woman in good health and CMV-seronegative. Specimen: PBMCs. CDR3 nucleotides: TGTGCCACCAGCAGAGAGAAGAGAATCAACTATGGCTACACCTTC. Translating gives CATSREKRINYGYTF. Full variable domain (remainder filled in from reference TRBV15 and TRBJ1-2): DAMVIQNPRYQVTQFGKPVTLSCSQTLNHNVMYWYQQKSSQAPKLLFHYYDKDFNNEADTPDNFQSRRPNTSFCFLDIRSPGLGDTAMYLCATSREKRINYGYTFGSGTRLTVV.